Below are 16 T cell receptor beta chains sequenced from a single sample in a study of shared clonotypes between healthy human individuals. Measured with immunoSEQ multiplex PCR; TCRdb has only the in-frame clones, and not every one. The sample shows under 1,100,000 clones, approximately 68% of them seen only once. The sequenced sample consisted of memory CD4+ T cells sorted from blood. Noted subset: CD45RA-negative fraction. These receptors came from a man between 18 and 35 years old in good health.

The chain is built from TRBV7-9 and TRBJ1-6; possible D gene TRBD1, 6 bases. The CDR3 is 14 residues long. Deletions cut 10 bases from V and 4 bases from J, with 14 bases between. Germline CDR1 SEHNR, CDR2 FQNEAQ (reference sequence). The CDR3 spells CATPKGTYNSPLHF. The CDR3 DNA reads TGTGCCACCCCGAAGGGGACATATAATTCACCCCTCCACTTT.

The chain combines TRBV7-3 with TRBJ2-7; the D call may be TRBD1 or TRBD2 (5 bases each). Germline V lookup: CDR1 SGHTA, CDR2 FQGTGA. The CDR3 runs to 13 residues. The ends were cut back, 1 base at V and 7 bases at J, with 11 bases in the middle. The CDR3 sequence: CASSLNEGREQYF. In DNA, the CDR3 is TGTGCCAGCAGCTTAAATGAGGGGCGGGAGCAGTACTTC.

The chain carries TRBV5-6 and TRBJ1-2; 7 bases map to TRBD1. Germline CDR1 reads SGHDT; CDR2 reads YYEEEE. V dropped 3 bases and J dropped 7; count of bases not matched to a gene: 15. CDR3 size: 16 residues. The CDR3 DNA reads TGTGCCAGCAGCTGGAGGGGAGGGGGCGCGATAGGTGGCTACACCTTC. Protein: CASSWRGGGAIGGYTF.

V and J are TRBV6-1 and TRBJ1-5; no firm D call. Per germline, CDR1 MNHNS and CDR2 SASEGT. Trimming removed 7 bases from V and 0 bases from J, with 13 bases in between. The CDR3 contains 15 residues. The CDR3 nucleotides read TGTGCCAGCAAAAATGGGATTTTTAGCAATCAGCCCCAGCATTTT. It is translated as CASKNGIFSNQPQHF.

The J gene is TRBJ1-5, the V gene TRBV28, with a tentative D call TRBD1 (5 bases). The CDR3 is 13 residues long. Looked up from germline, CDR1 is MDHEN and CDR2 is SYDVKM. Trimming left V 6 bases short and J 9 bases short, with 15 bases between. The CDR3 DNA sequence: TGTGCCAGCAGGCCGTCAAACGGGGGGCCCCAGCATTTT. Protein sequence: CASRPSNGGPQHF.

The J gene is TRBJ1-1, the V gene TRBV2; D gene unclear. Trimming took off 3 bases at V and 0 bases at J, with 17 bases between the two ends. Per the germline V gene, CDR1 is SNHLY and CDR2 is FYNNEI. This CDR3 has 17 amino acids. The CDR3 region has the DNA TGTGCCAGCAGTGATAGGCGGCAGCCTAATATGAACACTGAAGCTTTCTTT. This encodes CASSDRRQPNMNTEAFF.

The table lists this clone with a count of one. CDR3 coding DNA: TGTGCCAGCAGGAAGTCGGGACTGCCCACAGATACGCAGTATTTT. It encodes CASRKSGLPTDTQYF. This sequence joins TRBV7-3 and TRBJ2-3, with a tentative D call TRBD2 (6 bases). V lost 6 bases and J 2 bases, leaving 15 bases between the germline ends. The CDR3 runs to 15 residues. Looked up from germline, CDR1 is SGHTA and CDR2 is FQGTGA.

The chain is built from TRBV15 and TRBJ2-1, with 8 positions matching TRBD1. Germline CDR1 reads LNHNV; CDR2 reads YYDKDF (reference sequence). Trimming cost V 0 bases and J 9 bases; bases outside gene matches: 4. CDR3 length: 14 amino acids. CDR3 nucleotides: TGTGCCACCAGCAGAGACAGGGGGCTGGGTGAGCAGTTCTTC. It yields the protein CATSRDRGLGEQFF.

V is TRBV10-1 and J is TRBJ2-3, with 8 nucleotides matching TRBD2. The J segment lost 2 bases and the V segment lost 5 bases, leaving 6 bases of the junction unmatched. Germline V gene sequence: CDR1 WNHNN, CDR2 SYGVQD (reference sequence). This CDR3 has 15 residues. The CDR3 protein is CASSPGLGNTDTQYF. CDR3 nucleotide sequence: TGCGCCAGCAGTCCGGGACTAGGGAACACAGATACGCAGTATTTT.

The CDR3 coding sequence is TGTGCCAGCAGACAGAGCTCTGGAAACACCATATATTTT. Amino acid sequence: CASRQSSGNTIYF. This chain links TRBV7-6 with TRBJ1-3; D is uncertain. The CDR3 contains 13 residues. V lost 6 bases and J lost 0, with 6 bases in between. CDR1 SGHVS and CDR2 FNYEAQ come from the germline V gene.

The CDR3 nucleotides read TGTGCCAGTAGAGGTCCTGGAAACACCATATATTTT. Translated: CASRGPGNTIYF. The chain combines TRBV19 with TRBJ1-3; D not resolved. The CDR3 is 12 residues long. Germline values: CDR1 LNHDA, CDR2 SQIVND (reference sequence). The germline V and J ends were trimmed by 6 bases and 2 bases, with 5 bases remaining between them.

This sequence joins TRBV30 and TRBJ1-6; a possible D gene is TRBD1 (5 bases). The CDR3 is 13 amino acids. The germline V gene encodes CDR1 GTSNPN and CDR2 SVGIG (reference sequence). The V and J ends lost 4 bases and 10 bases respectively, with 14 bases between them. The CDR3 sequence is CAWTPRGESPLHF. Written as DNA, the CDR3 is TGTGCCTGGACCCCACGGGGGGAGTCACCCCTCCACTTT.

The chain joins TRBV6-1 to TRBJ1-6, with D unclear. This CDR3 spans 13 amino acids. With 7 bases removed from V and 6 bases from J, the gap between germline ends came to 10 bases. CDR1 is MNHNS and CDR2 is SASEGT in the germline V gene. The CDR3: CASNGILNSPLHF. Here the CDR3 DNA reads TGTGCCAGCAATGGCATTCTTAATTCACCCCTCCACTTT.

The chain carries TRBV11-2 and TRBJ2-7; D is possibly TRBD2 (6 bases). Germline V CDR1 and CDR2: SGHAT, FQNNGV. The CDR3 spans 13 residues. V dropped 6 bases and J dropped 6 bases, with 15 bases sitting between them. Here the CDR3 DNA reads TGTGCCAGCAGGAAAGGGGAGGTAGGCGAGCAGTACTTC. Protein product: CASRKGEVGEQYF.

This chain connects TRBV6-1 to TRBJ1-2, with a possible D match to TRBD1 (5 bases). Germline CDR1 and CDR2: MNHNS and SASEGT. CDR3 length: 15 residues. V was clipped by 1 base and J by 7 bases, with 16 bases between them. The CDR3: CASSEGQDNYAGYTF. The CDR3 nucleotides are TGTGCCAGCAGTGAAGGCCAGGACAACTATGCTGGCTACACCTTC.

This clone appeared once. The chain carries TRBV27 and TRBJ2-3; 7 bases are a match to TRBD2. The germline V gene encodes CDR1 MNHEY and CDR2 SMNVEV (reference sequence). Germline trimming cut 3 bases from V and 7 bases from J; bases unmatched to any gene: 4. This CDR3 region has 13 residues. CDR3 region: CASSFGGGYTQYF. CDR3 nucleotide sequence: TGTGCCAGCAGTTTTGGGGGAGGGTATACGCAGTATTTT.